This T cell receptor (beta chain) was observed in a study of T cell clusters in autoimmune cytopenias. Background on the study: The median distinct TRB clonotype count was about 2,400 per sample, from a median roughly 55,000 reads.

Comment on this clonotype: Its antigen is not known.

From germline, CDR1 is MNHEY and CDR2 SMNVEV (reference sequence). There are 15 residues in the CDR3. TRB was amplified from approximately 250 ng of peripheral blood genomic DNA per sample. Study results and limitations: TRB repertoire shifts in secondary cytopenia and chronic lymphocytic leukemia mostly reflected lymphoma, not autoimmunity. Active autoimmune hepatitis patients had around 2.7-fold fewer exclusive TRB clusters than healthy donors.

TRB rearrangements were amplified by touch-down multiplex PCR with mixed TRB-A/B primers. TCRdb reprocessed the multiplex PCR reads and stores each CDR3 protein as one record, lacking DNA. The repertoire shows 5,500 to 8,000 distinct CDR3 sequences; the top ten hold about 26%. Sequencing used peripheral blood. V usage is TRBV27 and J usage is TRBJ2-5; checking the TCRdb D call of TRBD1 is not possible without DNA. This receptor was taken from a human donor with an autoimmune cytopenia or autoimmune hepatitis (not recorded which). CDR3 loop: CASSLLGRIEETQYF.